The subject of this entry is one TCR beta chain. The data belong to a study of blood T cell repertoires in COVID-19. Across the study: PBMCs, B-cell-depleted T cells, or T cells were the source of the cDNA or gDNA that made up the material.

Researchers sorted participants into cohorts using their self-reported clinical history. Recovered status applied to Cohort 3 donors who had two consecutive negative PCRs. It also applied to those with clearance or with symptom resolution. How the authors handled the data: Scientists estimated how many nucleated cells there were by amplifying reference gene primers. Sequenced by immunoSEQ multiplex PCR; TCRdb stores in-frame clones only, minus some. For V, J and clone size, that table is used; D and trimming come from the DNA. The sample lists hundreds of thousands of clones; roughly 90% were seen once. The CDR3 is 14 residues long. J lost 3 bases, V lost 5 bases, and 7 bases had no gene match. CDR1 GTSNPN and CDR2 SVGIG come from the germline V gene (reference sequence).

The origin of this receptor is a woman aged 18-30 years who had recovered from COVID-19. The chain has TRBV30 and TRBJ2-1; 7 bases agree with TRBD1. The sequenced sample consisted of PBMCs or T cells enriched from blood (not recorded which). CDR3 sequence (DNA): TGTGCCTGGGGACCCGGGACAGACTACAATGAGCAGTTCTTC. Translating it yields CAWGPGTDYNEQFF.